This record looks at one T cell receptor beta chain sequence and its context. The antigen is not known. For the second PCR, which ran for about 7 to 12 cycles, a sample-barcoded 5' primer and a J-beta primer mix were used. Using its own MiXCR run on the 5' RACE reads, TCRdb lists one record per CDR3 protein. Of fewer than 1.5 million distinct CDR3 sequences listed, around two fifths are singletons. This sample was taken from a study of blood T cells in healthy people across ages. Study conclusions and caveats: Higher diversity and more naive CD4+ cells were features of long-lived donors, compared to aged donors. A roughly linear fall in TCR beta diversity per million T cells was seen with increasing age. Leaving the PBMCs unsorted stopped any conclusive comparison of naive versus antigen-experienced cells.

CDR1 and CDR2 (germline): SGHTA, FQGNSA. The germline V and J ends were trimmed by 5 bases and 0 bases, with 22 bases remaining between them. This CDR3 contains 18 residues. The sequenced sample consisted of blood. The sequence derives from a woman under 30 in good health. This chain connects TRBV7-2 to TRBJ1-1; D remains ambiguous. CDR3 residues: CASSVWTVAILMNTEAFF. The CDR3 coding sequence is TGTGCCAGCAGCGTTTGGACTGTAGCTATCCTCATGAACACTGAAGCTTTCTTT.